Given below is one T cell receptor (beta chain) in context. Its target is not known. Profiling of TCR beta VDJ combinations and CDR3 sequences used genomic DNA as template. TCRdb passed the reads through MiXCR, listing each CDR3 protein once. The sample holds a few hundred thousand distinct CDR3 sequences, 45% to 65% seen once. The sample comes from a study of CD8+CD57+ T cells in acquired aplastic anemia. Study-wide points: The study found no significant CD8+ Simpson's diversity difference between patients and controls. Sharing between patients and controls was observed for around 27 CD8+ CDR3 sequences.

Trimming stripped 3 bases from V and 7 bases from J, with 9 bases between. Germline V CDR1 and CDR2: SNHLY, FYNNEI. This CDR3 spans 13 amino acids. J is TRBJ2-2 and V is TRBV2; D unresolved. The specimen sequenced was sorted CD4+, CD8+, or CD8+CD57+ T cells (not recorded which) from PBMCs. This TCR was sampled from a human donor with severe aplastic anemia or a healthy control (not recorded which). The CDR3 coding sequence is TGTGCCAGCAGTGACTACAAAGGCGGGGAGCTGTTTTTT. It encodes CASSDYKGGELFF. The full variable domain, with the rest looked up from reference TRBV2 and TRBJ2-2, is EPEVTQTPSHQVTQMGQEVILRCVPISNHLYFYWYRQILGQKVEFLVSFYNNEISEKSEIFDDQFSVERPDGSNFTLKIRSTKLEDSAMYFCASSDYKGGELFFGEGSRLTVL.